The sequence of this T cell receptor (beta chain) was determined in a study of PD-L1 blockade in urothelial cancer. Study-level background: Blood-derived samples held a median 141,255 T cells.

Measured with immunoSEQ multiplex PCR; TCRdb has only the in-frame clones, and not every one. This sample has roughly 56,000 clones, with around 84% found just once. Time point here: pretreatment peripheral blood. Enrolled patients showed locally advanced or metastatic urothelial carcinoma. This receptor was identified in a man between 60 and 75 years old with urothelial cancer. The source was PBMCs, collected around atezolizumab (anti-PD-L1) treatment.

The CDR3 nucleotides are TGTGCCAGCAGCGTAGGGGTAGCACAAGGTACGCAGTATTTT. As protein: CASSVGVAQGTQYF. The chain combines TRBV9 with TRBJ2-3; no clear D. CDR1 SGDLS and CDR2 YYNGEE come from the germline V gene. The CDR3 is 14 residues long. Trimming removed 0 bases at V and 8 bases at J, with 13 bases between.